The clone carrying this T cell receptor (beta chain) came up once. Here immunoSEQ multiplex PCR was the method, and the copy in TCRdb shows in-frame clones only, minus some. The sample holds almost 85,000 clones, around 94% seen once. The data were obtained in a study of control samples from healthy donors and cancer patients. Germline CDR1 and CDR2: MGHRA and YSYEKL. The CDR3 spans 18 residues. Trimming pared 0 bases from V and 2 bases from J, leaving 17 bases between. This clonotype was sampled from a woman aged 18-29 years in good health. V and J are TRBV4-1 and TRBJ2-1; D may be TRBD1 or TRBD2 (6 bases each). Sequencing input: blood. The chain's CDR3 is CASSQDPKGGPAYNEQFF. CDR3 nucleotides: TGCGCCAGCAGCCAAGACCCGAAGGGGGGTCCAGCCTACAATGAGCAGTTCTTC.